These 11 T cell receptor beta chains share one sample of origin, sequenced in a study of T cells in Graves' hyperthyroidism and ophthalmopathy. Amplified TCR beta CDR3 regions derived from RNA transcripts. First-round RT-PCR with HTBI primers amplified the TCR CDR3 region. A single record per CDR3 protein comes from TCRdb applying MiXCR to the multiplex PCR reads. This sample has 350,000 or so distinct CDR3 sequences, with about a sixth found just once. The sample comprised blood. The receptors shown here come from a woman between 40 and 50 years old with Graves' ophthalmopathy.

In this sample, this clonotype turned up many times. The CDR3 here is CSVNYSYEQYF. The CDR3 nucleotides are TGCAGCGTGAATTACTCCTACGAGCAGTACTTC. The V and J genes are TRBV29-1 and TRBJ2-7; D is uncertain. The CDR3 has 11 residues. Germline V CDR1 and CDR2: SQVTM, ANQGSEA. V gave up 6 bases and J gave up 0 bases, with 6 bases separating them.

This clonotype was seen at least ten times. V is TRBV11-2 and J is TRBJ2-7; maybe TRBD1 (5 bases). The CDR3 spans 16 residues. Trimming took 6 bases from V and 3 from J, leaving 21 bases between them. Germline V gives CDR1 SGHAT, CDR2 FQNNGV. The CDR3 spells CASSHFRGTTSYEQYF. CDR3 DNA sequence: TGTGCCAGCAGTCATTTTAGGGGTACGACGAGCTACGAGCAGTACTTC. The complete variable domain, with remaining parts taken from reference TRBV11-2 and TRBJ2-7, reads EAGVAQSPRYKIIEKRQSVAFWCNPISGHATLYWYQQILGQGPKLLIQFQNNGVVDDSQLPKDRFSAERLKGVDSTLKIQPAKLEDSAVYLCASSHFRGTTSYEQYFGPGTRLTVT.

The chain uses TRBV3-1 and TRBJ1-6; D call uncertain. The CDR3 has 14 residues. Trimming took 3 bases from V and 9 from J, leaving 12 bases between them. CDR1 and CDR2 (germline): LGHDT, YNNKEL (reference sequence). In nucleotides, the CDR3 is TGTGCCAGCAGCCAGGCGGGAAGGATTTCACCCCTCCACTTT. Protein product: CASSQAGRISPLHF.

The chain couples TRBV19 to TRBJ2-2; TRBD1 aligns across 9 bases. The V segment lost 10 bases and the J segment 6 bases; nucleotides outside the gene matches: 12. The CDR3 has 15 amino acids. Looked up from germline, CDR1 is LNHDA and CDR2 is SQIVND (reference sequence). CDR3 residues: CATRFTGGMAGELFF. The CDR3 nucleotides read TGTGCCACCCGCTTCACAGGGGGCATGGCCGGGGAGCTGTTTTTT.

The rearrangement uses TRBV15 and TRBJ1-5, with 7 positions matching TRBD1. This CDR3 contains 14 residues. Looked up from germline, CDR1 is LNHNV and CDR2 is YYDKDF (reference sequence). The junction had 8 bases not matched to a gene; V was cut back by 5 bases and J by 7 bases. CDR3 in amino acids: CATSATGVGQPQHF. The CDR3 DNA reads as TGTGCCACCAGCGCCACAGGGGTAGGGCAGCCCCAGCATTTT.

This clonotype was seen ten or more times. V gene TRBV29-1 combines with J gene TRBJ1-2; possible D gene TRBD1, 6 bases. V was cut by 3 bases and J by 0 bases, with 17 bases left in between. The V gene's germline CDR1 is SQVTM and CDR2 ANQGSEA. The CDR3 consists of 16 residues. CDR3 sequence (DNA): TGCAGCGTTGATAGTCCACGGGACACTTCTAACTATGGCTACACCTTC. Its protein is CSVDSPRDTSNYGYTF.

This clonotype showed up many times. The rearrangement uses TRBV9 and TRBJ2-7; TRBD1 is a possible D gene (6 bases). Germline lookup yields CDR1 SGDLS and CDR2 YYNGEE. CDR3 length: 15 amino acids. The V end was cut by 0 bases, the J end by 3 bases, with 13 bases between. The DNA for the CDR3 is TGTGCCAGCAGCGTAGCGGTTGGACAGCTCTACGAGCAGTACTTC. Its protein is CASSVAVGQLYEQYF.

This clonotype was counted many times. This chain connects TRBV6-5 to TRBJ1-2; tentatively, D is TRBD1 (5 bases). This CDR3 region has 13 residues. Germline CDR1 MNHEY, CDR2 SVGAGI. Between the trimmed V and J ends, which lost 1 base and 6 bases, there was a span of 9 bases. The CDR3 DNA is TGTGCCAGCAGTTACTTTGGGGGAAATGGCTACACCTTC. This translates into CASSYFGGNGYTF.

There are many counts of this clonotype. The rearrangement uses TRBV15 and TRBJ2-5; 9 bases line up with TRBD2. V was pared by 8 bases and J by 4 bases, with 5 bases of the junction left unmatched. This CDR3 comprises 13 residues. Germline V CDR1 and CDR2: LNHNV, YYDKDF (reference sequence). The CDR3 DNA sequence: TGTGCCACCTCTAGCGGGGTTAGAGAGACCCAGTACTTC. Its protein product is CATSSGVRETQYF.

This chain links TRBV28 with TRBJ1-2; no reliable D call. The germline CDR1 and CDR2 sequences are MDHEN and SYDVKM. This CDR3 has 14 amino acids. Trimming left V 5 bases short and J 4 bases short, with 14 bases between. The CDR3 here is CASSPSRGAYGYTF. The CDR3 DNA reads TGTGCCAGCAGTCCAAGTCGGGGAGCCTATGGCTACACCTTC.

This clonotype came up many times. V is TRBV6-5 and J is TRBJ2-7; 12 positions match TRBD2. J lost 4 bases, V lost 6 bases, and 4 bases had no gene match. Germline CDR1 reads MNHEY; CDR2 reads SVGAGI. This CDR3 is built from 14 residues. DNA of the CDR3: TGTGCCAGCAGGACGACTAGCGGGAGTTACGAGCAGTACTTC. Its translation is CASRTTSGSYEQYF.